One sample yielded the 7 T cell receptor beta chains listed below, sequenced in a study of blood T cell repertoires in COVID-19. Sequencing used immunoSEQ multiplex PCR; TCRdb keeps in-frame clones, though not all of them. The data hold about 200,000 clones, with 80% to 90% observed a single time. Sequencing was carried out using peripheral blood. Receptor source: a woman between 65 and 79 years old with acute or convalescent COVID-19.

This clone showed up just once. The chain joins TRBV5-1 to TRBJ2-6, with TRBD1 identical over 7 bases. Germline lookup yields CDR1 SGHRS and CDR2 YFSETQ. The V segment lost 2 bases and the J segment 3 bases; nucleotides outside the gene matches: 5. This CDR3 spans 16 amino acids. The CDR3 loop is CASSLEDRSGANVLTF. The CDR3 nucleotides read TGCGCCAGCAGCTTAGAGGACAGGAGTGGGGCCAACGTCCTGACTTTC.

The chain uses TRBV7-2 and TRBJ2-5, with 9 positions matching TRBD1. The CDR3 is made up of 15 amino acids. Germline loops: CDR1 SGHTA, CDR2 FQGNSA. Trimming at V came to 1 base and at J to 9 bases, leaving 9 bases not matched to a gene. CDR3 nucleotide sequence: TGTGCCAGCAGCTTAGACAGCGGTCGACAGGGGGCCCAGTACTTC. It yields the protein CASSLDSGRQGAQYF.

This chain connects TRBV6-1 to TRBJ1-4; D is undetermined. CDR3 length: 16 amino acids. The V and J ends lost 3 bases and 7 bases respectively, with 18 bases between them. Per the germline V gene, CDR1 is MNHNS and CDR2 is SASEGT. CDR3 DNA: TGTGCCAGCAGTGAGTTTAGGATAAACGGAGGTGAAAAACTGTTTTTT. Translating gives CASSEFRINGGEKLFF.

The chain joins TRBV7-9 to TRBJ1-6; 7 positions match TRBD1. Trimming cost V 6 bases and J 6 bases; bases outside gene matches: 11. Germline values: CDR1 SEHNR, CDR2 FQNEAQ (reference sequence). This CDR3 region has 16 residues. The CDR3 is CASRQRQGGSNSPLHF. The CDR3 DNA sequence: TGTGCCAGCAGACAAAGACAGGGTGGGAGTAATTCACCCCTCCACTTT.

Comments on this clone: An end of the junction does not agree with germline; a read error may underlie this. This chain uses TRBV5-4 with TRBJ1-2; 11 nucleotides agree with TRBD1. The CDR3 loop spans 14 amino acids. Germline V gene lookup returns CDR1 SGHNT and CDR2 YYREEE (reference sequence). The CDR3 sequence is CASSLDRGPYGYTF. CDR3 sequence (DNA): TGTGCCAGCAGTTTGGACAGGGGGCCCTATGGCTACACCTTC.

The chain recombines TRBV2 with TRBJ1-5, with 7 nucleotides matching TRBD1. The CDR3 is made up of 15 amino acids. V was clipped by 4 bases and J by 0 bases; unmatched bases: 3. Germline loops: CDR1 SNHLY, CDR2 FYNNEI. The CDR3 DNA reads TGTGCCAGCAGTGTGGACAGGTCTAGCAATCAGCCCCAGCATTTT. It specifies CASSVDRSSNQPQHF.

The gene calls are TRBV29-1 and TRBJ2-1; TRBD2 matches at 10 bases. The V and J ends lost 6 bases and 7 bases, in that order; junction bases with no gene match: 3. The CDR3 loop spans 12 amino acids. CDR1 is SQVTM, CDR2 ANQGSEA, per germline. The CDR3 here is CSVGTSVNEQFF. CDR3 sequence (DNA): TGCAGCGTCGGGACTAGCGTAAATGAGCAGTTCTTC.